The 30 T cell receptor beta chains below were found in one sample sequenced in a study of T cells after yellow fever vaccination. TCRdb passed the 5' RACE reads through MiXCR, listing each CDR3 protein once. Of around 500,000 distinct CDR3 sequences in the sample, 21% were seen once. This specimen was PBMCs, taken around 3 weeks after the first yellow fever vaccination. These receptors originate from a man aged 18 to 35 who received the YFV17D yellow fever vaccine.

The rearrangement uses TRBV5-1 and TRBJ2-1, with TRBD1 matching 8 bases. This CDR3 spans 15 amino acids. Trimming removed 2 bases from V and 7 bases from J; junction bases left unmatched: 8. Germline CDR1 reads SGHRS; CDR2 reads YFSETQ. This chain's CDR3 is CASSFLGQGANEQFF. CDR3 DNA sequence: TGCGCCAGCAGCTTTTTAGGACAGGGTGCAAATGAGCAGTTCTTC.

The chain combines TRBV4-2 with TRBJ1-2, with a tentative D call TRBD1 (5 bases). Looked up from germline, CDR1 is LGHNA and CDR2 is YNFKEQ. This CDR3 comprises 15 residues. The V end was cut by 0 bases, the J end by 5 bases, with 13 bases between. In DNA, the CDR3 is TGTGCCAGCAGCCAAGATTATCCGGGGGATTATGGCTACACCTTC. It codes for CASSQDYPGDYGYTF.

The rearrangement joins TRBV4-3 to TRBJ1-1; D is unclear. The ends were cut back, 0 bases at V and 2 bases at J, with 10 bases in the middle. Germline-derived CDR1 and CDR2 are LGHNA and YSLEER. The CDR3 length is 15 residues. The CDR3 DNA is TGCGCCAGCAGCCAAGAGGTGTGGGGAAACACTGAAGCTTTCTTT. Amino acid sequence: CASSQEVWGNTEAFF.

The genes are TRBV4-1 and TRBJ2-1; D might be TRBD1 (7 bases). Trimming shortened V by 3 bases and J by 9 bases, and 24 bases separated the two germline ends. The CDR3 has 17 residues. Germline CDR1 is MGHRA and CDR2 is YSYEKL. As DNA, the CDR3 is TGCGCCAGCAGCCACCCGCGTGCAGGGGGGTTTTTCGGTGAGCAGTTCTTC. It specifies CASSHPRAGGFFGEQFF.

The rearrangement links TRBV4-3 to TRBJ1-5; the D gene is possibly TRBD1 (5 bases). Germline V lookup: CDR1 LGHNA, CDR2 YSLEER. The CDR3 has 15 residues. Deletions cut 0 bases from V and 5 bases from J, with 11 bases between. CDR3 coding DNA: TGCGCCAGCAGCCAAGATGGCAGGGTCGATCAGCCCCAGCATTTT. Amino acid sequence: CASSQDGRVDQPQHF.

The chain uses TRBV7-3 and TRBJ2-1, with TRBD2 identical over 8 bases. The germline CDR1 and CDR2 sequences are SGHTA and FQGTGA. The CDR3 has 15 residues. The V and J ends lost 1 base and 3 bases, in that order; junction bases with no gene match: 2. CDR3 sequence (DNA): TGTGCCAGCAGCTTAATGCGGGGGGACTACAATGAGCAGTTCTTC. Translating it yields CASSLMRGDYNEQFF.

For this clonotype: One junction end disagrees with the germline gene, perhaps due to a read error. The J gene is TRBJ1-4, the V gene TRBV4-3; 7 bases map to TRBD1. CDR3 length: 14 amino acids. Germline V gene lookup returns CDR1 LGHNA and CDR2 YSLEER. For the CDR3, the DNA is TGTGCCAGCAGCCGGACAGGAACTAATGAAAAACTGTTTTTT. It codes for CASSRTGTNEKLFF.

This chain links TRBV5-1 with TRBJ2-3; 13 bases align to TRBD2. Germline CDR1 SGHRS, CDR2 YFSETQ. The ends lost 4 bases at V and 0 bases at J; junction bases unmatched: 5. The CDR3 totals 17 residues. The CDR3 protein is CASSKPGLAGSTDTQYF. The CDR3 nucleotides read TGCGCCAGCAGCAAACCGGGACTAGCGGGAAGCACAGATACGCAGTATTTT.

The V gene is TRBV10-3, the J gene TRBJ2-2; D is perhaps TRBD1 (6 bases). The V end lost 2 bases, the J end lost 1 base, and 11 bases lay between the germline ends. Germline V gives CDR1 ENHRY, CDR2 SYGVKD. This CDR3 is built from 16 residues. The CDR3 is CAISERGIGNTGELFF. The CDR3 coding sequence is TGTGCCATCAGTGAGAGGGGGATCGGGAACACCGGGGAGCTGTTTTTT.

The rearrangement uses TRBV7-8 and TRBJ2-5, with D possibly TRBD1 on 6 matching bases. Germline CDR1 is SGHVS and CDR2 is FQNEAQ. The length of the CDR3 is 14 residues. The germline V and J ends were trimmed by 7 bases and 5 bases, with 17 bases remaining between them. The CDR3 loop reads CASTNTGFEETQYF. CDR3 DNA sequence: TGTGCCAGCACAAACACAGGGTTTGAGGAGACCCAGTACTTC.

The genes are TRBV12-3 or TRBV12-4 and TRBJ2-1, with 7 bases aligning to TRBD1. With V trimmed by 6 bases and J by 4 bases, 12 bases remained unmatched. This CDR3 comprises 16 residues. CDR3 sequence: CASSRDSRKTYNEQFF. CDR3 coding DNA: TGTGCCAGCAGCCGGGACAGTCGGAAGACTTACAATGAGCAGTTCTTC.

The chain combines TRBV6-2 or TRBV6-3 with TRBJ2-3; D is perhaps TRBD1 or TRBD2 (5 bases each). The CDR3 sequence is 16 residues long. V was pared by 2 bases and J by 4 bases, with 16 bases between. Germline V CDR1 and CDR2: MNHEY, SVGEGT. The CDR3 here is CASSYVHGAGSDTQYF. Written as DNA, the CDR3 is TGTGCCAGCAGTTACGTTCACGGGGCCGGCTCAGATACGCAGTATTTT.

This rearrangement joins TRBV28 to TRBJ2-7; D assignment may be TRBD1 or TRBD2 (5 bases each). Germline CDR1 is MDHEN and CDR2 is SYDVKM. Trimming shortened V by 8 bases and J by 7 bases, and 18 bases separated the two germline ends. This CDR3 is built from 13 residues. CDR3 sequence (DNA): TGTGCCAGCGGCGAGGGACCGTGGGGGGAGCAGTACGTC. It yields the protein CASGEGPWGEQYV.

The chain is built from TRBV5-1 and TRBJ2-3; TRBD2 is a possible D gene (6 bases). Germline V gene sequence: CDR1 SGHRS, CDR2 YFSETQ. Trimming pared 0 bases from V and 2 bases from J, leaving 19 bases between. The CDR3 has 18 residues. Written as DNA, the CDR3 is TGCGCCAGCAGCTTGGGGCTCTCGTTGGCGGGGTTCACAGATACGCAGTATTTT. It encodes CASSLGLSLAGFTDTQYF.

In its sample, this clonotype was seen a few times. The chain recombines TRBV30 with TRBJ2-1; D call uncertain. Germline V CDR1 and CDR2: GTSNPN, SVGIG (reference sequence). With 0 bases removed from V and 15 bases from J, the gap between germline ends came to 12 bases. The CDR3 loop spans 11 amino acids. This CDR3 is CAWSVAQAPFF. In nucleotides, the CDR3 is TGTGCCTGGAGTGTTGCCCAGGCCCCGTTCTTC. The full variable domain, with the rest looked up from reference TRBV30 and TRBJ2-1, is SQTIHQWPATLVQPVGSPLSLECTVEGTSNPNLYWYRQAAGRGLQLLFYSVGIGQISSEVPQNLSASRPQDRQFILSSKKLLLSDSGFYLCAWSVAQAPFFGPGTRLTVL.

This clonotype was seen a handful of times. Here the CDR3 reads CASSPPSGYEQYF. CDR3 nucleotide sequence: TGTGCCAGCAGCCCTCCGTCGGGTTACGAGCAGTACTTC. The gene calls are TRBV7-2 and TRBJ2-7; D is uncertain. Trimming removed 5 bases at V and 4 bases at J, with 12 bases between. The length of the CDR3 is 13 residues. Germline V gives CDR1 SGHTA, CDR2 FQGNSA. Together with reference TRBV7-2 and TRBJ2-7, the CDR3 gives the full variable domain: GAGVSQSPSNKVTEKGKDVELRCDPISGHTALYWYRQSLGQGLEFLIYFQGNSAPDKSGLPSDRFSAERTGGSVSTLTIQRTQQEDSAVYLCASSPPSGYEQYFGPGTRLTVT.

In its sample, this clonotype was seen a few times. The V call is TRBV29-1, the J call TRBJ2-1, with D hard to call. Trimming shortened V by 5 bases and J by 6 bases, and 2 bases separated the two germline ends. In germline, CDR1 is SQVTM, CDR2 ANQGSEA. This CDR3 is built from 9 residues. This chain's CDR3 is CSVSNEQFF. For the CDR3, the DNA is TGCAGCGTTAGCAATGAGCAGTTCTTC.

The chain uses TRBV5-6 and TRBJ2-5, with 10 positions matching TRBD2. Per the germline V gene, CDR1 is SGHDT and CDR2 is YYEEEE. V was pared by 2 bases and J by 4 bases, with 11 bases of the junction left unmatched. CDR3 length: 17 amino acids. CDR3 region: CASSFLAGVLRAETQYF. As DNA, the CDR3 is TGTGCCAGCAGCTTTCTAGCGGGGGTCTTGAGGGCAGAGACCCAGTACTTC.

This clonotype was observed a few times. V and J are TRBV5-1 and TRBJ1-3, with a weak D call TRBD1 (6 bases). The V gene lost 4 bases and the J gene lost 1 base, with 15 bases spanning the gap. Germline CDR1 SGHRS, CDR2 YFSETQ. There are 16 residues in the CDR3. DNA of the CDR3: TGCGCCAGCAGCCCTTGGACAGCCGATTCTGGAAACACCATATATTTT. Encoded protein: CASSPWTADSGNTIYF. The full variable domain, completed using reference TRBV5-1 and TRBJ1-3, is KAGVTQTPRYLIKTRGQQVTLSCSPISGHRSVSWYQQTPGQGLQFLFEYFSETQRNKGNFPGRFSGRQFSNSRSEMNVSTLELGDSALYLCASSPWTADSGNTIYFGEGSWLTVV.

The V and J genes are TRBV6-5 and TRBJ1-2, with no clear D. Per the germline V gene, CDR1 is MNHEY and CDR2 is SVGAGI. The CDR3 is 15 residues long. V was pared by 4 bases and J by 4 bases, with 16 bases between. The CDR3 nucleotides are TGTGCCAGCAGTTCCCCATCGAGATCTGGCTATGGCTACACCTTC. It codes for CASSSPSRSGYGYTF.

There are many counts of this clonotype. The chain has TRBV28 and TRBJ2-5; TRBD1 matches 8 bases. This CDR3 comprises 16 residues. The germline V gene encodes CDR1 MDHEN and CDR2 SYDVKM. V gave up 2 bases and J gave up 5 bases; unmatched junction bases: 10. The CDR3, as DNA: TGTGCCAGCAGTTTAGGCCCCTCAGGGGGCTGGGAGACCCAGTACTTC. Translated: CASSLGPSGGWETQYF.

The V call is TRBV7-8, the J call TRBJ1-1, with D unclear. Germline CDR1 reads SGHVS; CDR2 reads FQNEAQ. The CDR3 spans 16 residues. Between the trimmed V and J ends, which lost 0 bases and 5 bases, there was a span of 16 bases. CDR3 sequence (DNA): TGTGCCAGCAGCTTAGCGCGCGATCCACTAGGGACTGAAGCTTTCTTT. This codes for CASSLARDPLGTEAFF.

The DNA of the CDR3 is TGTGCCAGCAGCGATAGCGGGGGCTCCGCCTACAATGAGCAGTTCTTC. Its translation is CASSDSGGSAYNEQFF. The rearrangement joins TRBV9 to TRBJ2-1; 9 positions match TRBD2. Trimming took 3 bases from V and 2 from J; bases not matched to a gene: 6. This CDR3 comprises 16 residues. CDR1 and CDR2 from the germline V gene are SGDLS and YYNGEE.

The gene calls are TRBV12-3 or TRBV12-4 and TRBJ2-2; D possibly corresponds to TRBD1 (6 bases). The CDR3 extends over 15 amino acids. V dropped 6 bases and J dropped 0 bases, with 11 bases sitting between them. CDR3 loop: CASRQGPANTGELFF. CDR3 coding DNA: TGTGCCAGCAGACAGGGCCCCGCGAACACCGGGGAGCTGTTTTTT.

This clonotype has ten or more counts. An end of the junction differs from the germline gene, which may be a read error. The rearrangement links TRBV7-9 to TRBJ2-7, with D perhaps matching TRBD1 or TRBD2 (5 bases each). CDR3 length equals 11 residues. Germline V gives CDR1 SEHNR, CDR2 FQNEAQ (reference sequence). As DNA, the CDR3 is TGTGCCAGCAGCTTAGGGGACGGCTATTCTTTC. It codes for CASSLGDGYSF.

There are a few counts of this clonotype. The CDR3, as DNA: TGTGCCAGCAGCGCGGGACTAGCGGAAAACATTCAGTACTTC. The encoded protein is CASSAGLAENIQYF. J is TRBJ2-4 and V is TRBV9; 11 nucleotides agree with TRBD2. The V and J ends lost 3 bases and 5 bases, in that order; junction bases with no gene match: 1. This CDR3 is 14 amino acids long. Germline values: CDR1 SGDLS, CDR2 YYNGEE.

The V gene is TRBV5-1, the J gene TRBJ1-2; 7 bases align to TRBD1. V shed 1 base and J 2 bases; nucleotides not matched to a gene: 2. The CDR3 totals 14 residues. CDR1 is SGHRS, CDR2 YFSETQ, per germline. CDR3: CASSLQGQNYGYTF. The CDR3 nucleotides read TGCGCCAGCAGCTTGCAGGGACAGAACTATGGCTACACCTTC. Using reference TRBV5-1 and TRBJ1-2 for the parts outside the CDR3, the full variable domain is KAGVTQTPRYLIKTRGQQVTLSCSPISGHRSVSWYQQTPGQGLQFLFEYFSETQRNKGNFPGRFSGRQFSNSRSEMNVSTLELGDSALYLCASSLQGQNYGYTFGSGTRLTVV.

This clonotype showed up just a few times. The V gene is TRBV20-1, the J gene TRBJ1-6; D gene ambiguous. The CDR3 contains 16 residues. The V gene lost 3 bases and the J gene lost 0 bases, with 12 bases spanning the gap. Germline V CDR1 and CDR2: DFQATT, SNEGSKA (reference sequence). The CDR3, as DNA: TGCAGTGCTAGGTTGGCAGGTTACTCCTATAATTCACCCCTCCACTTT. Its translation: CSARLAGYSYNSPLHF.

V is TRBV10-3 and J is TRBJ2-4; 7 positions agree with TRBD2. The CDR3 totals 15 residues. Trimming took 3 bases from V and 0 from J; bases not matched to a gene: 2. Germline-derived CDR1 and CDR2 are ENHRY and SYGVKD. This CDR3 is CAISEWGGAKNIQYF. The CDR3 coding sequence is TGTGCCATCAGTGAATGGGGGGGAGCCAAAAACATTCAGTACTTC.

V gene TRBV5-5 combines with J gene TRBJ1-6; 7 nucleotides line up with TRBD1. Germline-derived CDR1 and CDR2 are SGHKS and YYEKEE (reference sequence). This CDR3 has 15 residues. V lost 6 bases and J lost 5; bases outside the gene matches: 8. CDR3 loop: CASTSTGVNNSPLHF. The CDR3 coding sequence is TGTGCCAGCACCTCTACAGGGGTGAATAATTCACCCCTCCACTTT. Full variable domain (outside the CDR3, taken from reference TRBV5-5 and TRBJ1-6): DAGVTQSPTHLIKTRGQQVTLRCSPISGHKSVSWYQQVLGQGPQFIFQYYEKEERGRGNFPDRFSARQFPNYSSELNVNALLLGDSALYLCASTSTGVNNSPLHFGNGTRLTVT.